This entry is about one T cell receptor beta chain. This sample stems from a study of blood T cell repertoires in COVID-19. Study context: PBMCs, B-cell-depleted T cells, or T cells provided the cDNA or gDNA that made up the material.

Germline loops: CDR1 KGHSH, CDR2 LQKENI. After removal of 2 bases from V and 3 bases from J, the junction contained 5 bases not matched to a gene. The CDR3 consists of 15 residues. The repertoire was sequenced with immunoSEQ multiplex PCR; TCRdb's copy has only in-frame clones and lacks some. The sample consists of fewer than 15,000 clones, about 89% of them appearing once. V usage is TRBV18 and J usage is TRBJ1-1; 8 bases align to TRBD1. The sample taken for sequencing was peripheral blood. This sequence originates from a woman in her sixties with active COVID-19. CDR3 coding DNA: TGTGCCAGCTCACCAGTTCAGGGGGCGGACACTGAAGCTTTCTTT. Protein sequence: CASSPVQGADTEAFF. The variable domain in full, with the rest retrieved from reference TRBV18 and TRBJ1-1, is NAGVMQNPRHLVRRRGQEARLRCSPMKGHSHVYWYRQLPEEGLKFMVYLQKENIIDESGMPKERFSAEFPKEGPSILRIQQVVRGDSAAYFCASSPVQGADTEAFFGQGTRLTVV.